The 29 T cell receptor beta chains below all came from one sample that was sequenced in a study of human T cells and chemical hapten exposure. MiXCR was run by TCRdb on the RACE reads, yielding one entry per CDR3 protein. The sample carries around 100,000 distinct CDR3 sequences, 9.5% to 11% recorded once. Time point specified: patch test 1, 2 weeks after DPC sensitization. Treatment given: therapeutic diphenylcyclopropenone sensitization with weekly scalp DPC. The sequences come from whole blood, collected in connection with sensitization to the hapten diphenylcyclopropenone (DPC). These TCRs come from a middle-aged woman with alopecia areata. Some clones in this sample may be carry-over from other donors' samples.

This chain joins TRBV13 and TRBJ2-7, with 8 bases matching TRBD1. Germline CDR1 and CDR2: PRHDT and FYEKMQ (reference sequence). CDR3 length: 14 residues. Trimming took 5 bases from V and 4 from J; bases not matched to a gene: 7. CDR3 in amino acids: CASSPRGLPYEQYF. In DNA, the CDR3 is TGTGCCAGCAGCCCCAGGGGGCTCCCTTACGAGCAGTACTTC.

V and J are TRBV7-3 and TRBJ1-3, with D unresolved. This CDR3 has 16 amino acids. The V gene's germline CDR1 is SGHTA and CDR2 FQGTGA. V lost 5 bases to trimming and J lost 0 bases, with 14 bases between them. Written as DNA, the CDR3 is TGTGCCAGCAGCCCAAGTTCGGGGATCTCTGGAAACACCATATATTTT. Its translation is CASSPSSGISGNTIYF. The whole variable domain, filled in from reference TRBV7-3 and TRBJ1-3, reads GAGVSQTPSNKVTEKGKYVELRCDPISGHTALYWYRQSLGQGPEFLIYFQGTGAADDSGLPNDRFFAVRPEGSVSTLKIQRTERGDSAVYLCASSPSSGISGNTIYFGEGSWLTVV.

This clonotype appeared a few times. A junction boundary mismatches the germline segment, possibly from a read error. The chain combines TRBV7-7 with TRBJ2-5; TRBD1 matches 9 bases. The germline V gene has CDR1 SSHAT and CDR2 FNYEAQ (reference sequence). The length of the CDR3 is 13 residues. The CDR3 is CASSQDRGPVQYF. In DNA, the CDR3 is TGTGCTAGCAGCCAGGACAGGGGACCAGTCCAGTACTTC.

This clonotype showed up just a few times. The chain joins TRBV19 to TRBJ2-2; possibly TRBD2 for D (6 bases). Germline loops: CDR1 LNHDA, CDR2 SQIVND (reference sequence). Trimming took off 6 bases at V and 6 bases at J, with 8 bases between the two ends. The CDR3 totals 12 residues. The CDR3 loop is CASSGSAGELFF. The CDR3 region has the DNA TGTGCCAGTAGCGGGAGTGCCGGGGAGCTGTTTTTT. Together with reference TRBV19 and TRBJ2-2, the CDR3 gives the full variable domain: DGGITQSPKYLFRKEGQNVTLSCEQNLNHDAMYWYRQDPGQGLRLIYYSQIVNDFQKGDIAEGYSVSREKKESFPLTVTSAQKNPTAFYLCASSGSAGELFFGEGSRLTVL.

This clonotype was recorded many times. V and J are TRBV3-1 and TRBJ1-1; D unclear. Trimming cost V 5 bases and J 1 base, with 11 bases left between them. Germline-derived CDR1 and CDR2 are LGHDT and YNNKEL (reference sequence). The CDR3 has 14 amino acids. CDR3 bases: TGTGCCAGCAGCTTCGGACGGACGAACACTGAAGCTTTCTTT. Protein: CASSFGRTNTEAFF.

As DNA, the CDR3 is TGTGCCAGCAGCCAACTAGCGGGGGGCACAGATACGCAGTATTTT. It specifies CASSQLAGGTDTQYF. The chain carries TRBV11-2 and TRBJ2-3, with TRBD2 identical over 11 bases. Germline assignment: CDR1 SGHAT and CDR2 FQNNGV. This CDR3 spans 15 amino acids. The J segment lost 1 base and the V segment lost 5 bases, leaving 2 bases of the junction unmatched.

This clonotype was picked up a small number of times. The chain recombines TRBV7-2 with TRBJ1-4, with no clear D. The CDR3 extends over 12 amino acids. V lost 1 base to trimming and J lost 6 bases, with 3 bases between them. The germline CDR1 and CDR2 sequences are SGHTA and FQGNSA. The CDR3 spells CASSLVDEKLFF. The CDR3 DNA reads TGTGCCAGCAGCTTAGTGGATGAAAAACTGTTTTTT.

This clonotype was picked up many times. The rearrangement joins TRBV4-3 to TRBJ2-7; D ambiguous. The CDR3 has 17 amino acids. Trimming took off 1 base at V and 2 bases at J, with 18 bases between the two ends. Germline V gene data show CDR1 as LGHNA and CDR2 as YSLEER. The CDR3 region is CASSQGENQANAYEQYF. In nucleotides, the CDR3 is TGCGCCAGCAGCCAAGGTGAAAATCAGGCAAATGCCTACGAGCAGTACTTC.

The chain carries TRBV6-2 or TRBV6-3 and TRBJ2-6; weak D call: TRBD1 (6 bases). V was cut by 9 bases and J by 1 base, with 13 bases left in between. Germline V gene lookup returns CDR1 MNHEY and CDR2 SVGEGT. CDR3 length: 15 residues. DNA for the CDR3: TGTGCCAGTCTAAGCAGGGGATCTGGGGCCAACGTCCTGACTTTC. Amino acid sequence: CASLSRGSGANVLTF.

This clonotype was observed many times. The V and J genes are TRBV3-1 and TRBJ2-3; tentatively, D is TRBD1 (6 bases). The CDR3 loop spans 13 amino acids. Germline values: CDR1 LGHDT, CDR2 YNNKEL (reference sequence). Trimming left V 4 bases short and J 6 bases short, with 11 bases between. Here the CDR3 reads CASSRNRVDTQYF. The DNA of the CDR3 is TGTGCCAGCAGCCGGAACAGGGTTGATACGCAGTATTTT.

This clonotype was seen only a few times. The chain uses TRBV19 and TRBJ1-5; D possibly corresponds to TRBD1 (5 bases). The length of the CDR3 is 15 residues. V shed 3 bases and J shed 4 bases, with 13 bases lying between them. Germline values: CDR1 LNHDA, CDR2 SQIVND (reference sequence). CDR3 sequence (DNA): TGTGCCAGTAGTATCCGTCAGGGTGGGAATCAGCCCCAGCATTTT. The encoded protein is CASSIRQGGNQPQHF.

The chain couples TRBV9 to TRBJ1-1; D not resolved. V was pared by 0 bases and J by 7 bases, with 19 bases between. The CDR3 has 16 amino acids. Germline V CDR1 and CDR2: SGDLS, YYNGEE. CDR3 coding DNA: TGTGCCAGCAGCGTAGACCCCATGGGGTTTGGTAGTGAAGCTTTCTTT. Its translation: CASSVDPMGFGSEAFF.

V and J are TRBV6-6 and TRBJ1-1; D is undetermined. CDR3 size: 14 residues. From germline, CDR1 is MNHNY and CDR2 SVGAGI (reference sequence). V was trimmed by 8 bases and J by 1 base, leaving 14 bases between them. Here the CDR3 reads CASVRAGENTEAFF. For the CDR3, the DNA is TGTGCCAGCGTCCGCGCGGGAGAGAACACTGAAGCTTTCTTT.

The chain joins TRBV6-2 or TRBV6-3 to TRBJ2-1, with 13 positions matching TRBD2. The trim removed 6 bases at V and 7 bases at J, leaving 6 bases unmatched. CDR1 is MNHEY, CDR2 SVGEGT, per germline. The CDR3 totals 15 residues. The CDR3 nucleotides read TGTGCCAGCAGCCCTTGGACTAGCGGGGGTAATGAGCAGTTCTTC. It yields the protein CASSPWTSGGNEQFF.

This clonotype was observed a handful of times. The gene calls are TRBV29-1 and TRBJ1-5; perhaps TRBD1 as D (5 bases). Germline V gives CDR1 SQVTM, CDR2 ANQGSEA. This CDR3 is built from 13 residues. V lost 1 base and J 6 bases, leaving 10 bases between the germline ends. Written as DNA, the CDR3 is TGCAGCGTTGAAGCAGGGCCCGGTCAGCCCCAGCATTTT. This encodes CSVEAGPGQPQHF.

The V gene is TRBV7-2, the J gene TRBJ2-7; 9 bases match TRBD1. This CDR3 spans 15 amino acids. Germline lookup yields CDR1 SGHTA and CDR2 FQGNSA. V dropped 5 bases and J dropped 3; count of bases not matched to a gene: 8. CDR3 nucleotides: TGTGCCAGCAGCCAGGGACAGGGACAAATCTACGAGCAGTACTTC. Protein product: CASSQGQGQIYEQYF.

Many counts were recorded for this clonotype. The chain employs TRBV20-1 and TRBJ1-6; 11 nucleotides align to TRBD1. The germline CDR1 and CDR2 sequences are DFQATT and SNEGSKA (reference sequence). V lost 7 bases and J lost 8; bases outside the gene matches: 1. The CDR3 runs 12 residues. The CDR3 spells CSVGQGDSPLHF. CDR3 nucleotides: TGCAGTGTGGGACAGGGGGATTCACCCCTCCACTTT.

Many counts were recorded for this clonotype. The chain couples TRBV9 to TRBJ1-3; no firm D call. CDR1 is SGDLS and CDR2 is YYNGEE in the germline V gene. V dropped 3 bases and J dropped 0 bases, with 4 bases sitting between them. The length of the CDR3 is 13 residues. The CDR3 coding sequence is TGTGCCAGCAGCGGAAGCTCTGGAAACACCATATATTTT. Protein: CASSGSSGNTIYF.

The chain has TRBV1 and TRBJ1-5. TRBV1 is a pseudogene segment. The CDR3 length is 11 residues. The CDR3 spells CTSRVLVTQHF. CDR3 bases: TGCACTAGTAGGGTTCTTGTGACCCAGCATTTT.

V and J are TRBV13 and TRBJ2-4; 14 bases are a match to TRBD2. This CDR3 region has 14 residues. In germline, CDR1 is PRHDT, CDR2 FYEKMQ (reference sequence). J gave up 12 bases and V 5 bases, and 6 bases lay outside the gene matches. The CDR3 DNA sequence: TGTGCCAGCAGCCCTAGACTAGCGGGGGGGACTCAGTACTTC. This gives the protein CASSPRLAGGTQYF.

V and J are TRBV5-1 and TRBJ1-2, with D uncertain. Germline loops: CDR1 SGHRS, CDR2 YFSETQ. V lost 0 bases and J 4 bases, leaving 7 bases between the germline ends. The CDR3 has 13 amino acids. CDR3 nucleotide sequence: TGCGCCAGCAGCTTGGGCCAGAGCTATGGCTACACCTTC. Residues: CASSLGQSYGYTF.

The V call is TRBV12-3 or TRBV12-4, the J call TRBJ2-4; 10 bases line up with TRBD2. This CDR3 contains 15 residues. The V and J ends lost 5 bases and 3 bases, in that order; junction bases with no gene match: 4. The CDR3 DNA reads TGTGCCAGCAGTCCATCTAGCGGGGGCAAAAACATTCAGTACTTC. This translates into CASSPSSGGKNIQYF.

This sequence joins TRBV6-2 or TRBV6-3 and TRBJ2-5; D is tentatively TRBD1 or TRBD2 (5 bases each). V lost 0 bases to trimming and J lost 1 base, with 12 bases between them. There are 16 residues in the CDR3. The germline V gene has CDR1 MNHEY and CDR2 SVGEGT. CDR3 amino acids: CASSYSPGRTQETQYF. CDR3 bases: TGTGCCAGCAGTTACTCCCCGGGACGGACCCAAGAGACCCAGTACTTC.

This clonotype was observed a handful of times. The rearrangement uses TRBV9 and TRBJ1-5; no firm D call. The V end was cut by 0 bases, the J end by 1 base, with 5 bases between. Germline lookup yields CDR1 SGDLS and CDR2 YYNGEE. The CDR3 loop spans 14 amino acids. CDR3 in DNA: TGTGCCAGCAGCGTAGGGAAGAGCAATCAGCCCCAGCATTTT. Translating gives CASSVGKSNQPQHF.

This clonotype was counted ten times or more. The J gene is TRBJ2-1, the V gene TRBV5-1; D may correspond to TRBD1 or TRBD2 (6 bases each). V was clipped by 4 bases and J by 5 bases, with 16 bases between them. There are 15 residues in the CDR3. CDR1 and CDR2 (germline): SGHRS, YFSETQ. This CDR3 reads CASSPGAGTNNEQFF. Written as DNA, the CDR3 is TGCGCCAGCAGCCCGGGGGCCGGGACAAACAATGAGCAGTTCTTC.

This clonotype came up once. This chain joins TRBV28 and TRBJ1-5, with no clear D. Germline CDR1 and CDR2: MDHEN and SYDVKM. V was pared by 5 bases and J by 0 bases, with 11 bases between. The CDR3 has 15 amino acids. The CDR3 loop reads CASSTRGISNQPQHF. The CDR3 region has the DNA TGTGCCAGCAGTACGAGAGGAATTAGCAATCAGCCCCAGCATTTT.

This clonotype showed up just a few times. The chain carries TRBV19 and TRBJ2-4, with D possibly TRBD1 on 5 matching bases. This CDR3 is 15 amino acids long. Germline values: CDR1 LNHDA, CDR2 SQIVND (reference sequence). The ends were cut back, 3 bases at V and 5 bases at J, with 14 bases in the middle. CDR3 in amino acids: CASSMAAGSENIQYF. As DNA, the CDR3 is TGTGCCAGTAGTATGGCGGCAGGGTCTGAAAACATTCAGTACTTC.

This clonotype was picked up a small number of times. This sequence joins TRBV6-5 and TRBJ1-2, with a possible D match to TRBD1 (5 bases). From germline, CDR1 is MNHEY and CDR2 SVGAGI. V dropped 2 bases and J dropped 4 bases, with 5 bases sitting between them. The CDR3 totals 12 residues. In DNA form, the CDR3 reads TGTGCCAGCAGTTACGACAGCTATGGCTACACCTTC. This encodes CASSYDSYGYTF.

This clonotype was picked up a small number of times. The chain links TRBV23-1 to TRBJ2-6; tentatively, D is TRBD2 (5 bases). TRBV23-1 is an ORF, with its function uncertain. V lost 11 bases to trimming and J lost 0 bases, with 14 bases between them. CDR3 size: 15 residues. CDR3 sequence reads: CARPQRSSGANVLTF. CDR3 coding DNA: TGCGCCCGCCCACAGCGGAGCTCTGGGGCCAACGTCCTGACTTTC.